This TCR beta chain originates from a study of cytomegalovirus exposure and HLA in healthy donors. Notes on the study in general: Common viral pathogens (according to a later analysis) appeared linked to several of the most significant clusters. The classifier reportedly diagnosed cytomegalovirus status with high specificity and sensitivity. Owing to their indistinguishability, certain V segments, notably TRBV6-2 and TRBV6-3, were excluded.

A word on this clone: Its target is not known.

The PCR made use of 60 Vbeta and 13 Jbeta primers. Using immunoSEQ multiplex PCR, the repertoire was profiled, and TCRdb retains in-frame clones only, with some absent. The sample's table shows 68,000 or so clones. The CDR3 is made up of 16 amino acids. V lost 5 bases and J lost 1; bases outside the gene matches: 3. Germline lookup yields CDR1 SEHNR and CDR2 FQNEAQ (reference sequence). The sequenced material came from PBMCs. V and J are TRBV7-9 and TRBJ2-2; 11 bases are a match to TRBD2. This receptor was identified in a boy between 10 and 17 years old in good health and CMV-seronegative. The CDR3 DNA reads as TGTGCCAGCAGCCCAGGACTAGCGGGGAACACCGGGGAGCTGTTTTTT. Translated: CASSPGLAGNTGELFF.